This paragraph reports one T cell receptor (beta chain). The data derive from a study of shared clonotypes between healthy human individuals. Clones were sequenced by immunoSEQ multiplex PCR, and TCRdb holds only the in-frame ones, with some missing. The profile covers about 2.3 million clones, with roughly 90% appearing a single time and 0.3% to 0.4% taken by the ten largest. CDR1 and CDR2 (germline): MDHEN, SYDVKM. V dropped 6 bases and J dropped 2; count of bases not matched to a gene: 9. This CDR3 is 16 amino acids long. The sequence derives from a man between 18 and 35 years old in good health. Some clones in this sample may be carry-over from other donors' samples. This chain uses TRBV28 with TRBJ2-3; the match to TRBD2 covers 9 bases. Sequences were obtained from naive CD4+ T cells from PBMCs. Subset specified: CD45RA+ positively selected. The CDR3 sequence is CASSPTIAGVTDTQYF. CDR3 DNA: TGTGCCAGCAGCCCTACAATAGCGGGAGTCACAGATACGCAGTATTTT.